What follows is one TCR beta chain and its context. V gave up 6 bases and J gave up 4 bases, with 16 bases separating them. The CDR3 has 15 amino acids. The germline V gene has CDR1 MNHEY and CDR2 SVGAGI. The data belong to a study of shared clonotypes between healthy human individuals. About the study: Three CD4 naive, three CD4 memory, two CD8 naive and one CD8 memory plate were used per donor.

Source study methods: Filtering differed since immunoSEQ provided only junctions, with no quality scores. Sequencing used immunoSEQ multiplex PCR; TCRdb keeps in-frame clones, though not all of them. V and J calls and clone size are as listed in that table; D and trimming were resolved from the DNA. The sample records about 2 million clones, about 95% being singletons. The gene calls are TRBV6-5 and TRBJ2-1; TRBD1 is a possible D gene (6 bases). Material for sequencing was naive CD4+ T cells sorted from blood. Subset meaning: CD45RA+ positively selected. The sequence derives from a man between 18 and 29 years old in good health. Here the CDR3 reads CASSSGQTPYNEQFF. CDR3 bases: TGTGCCAGCAGCTCCGGACAGACACCATACAATGAGCAGTTCTTC.